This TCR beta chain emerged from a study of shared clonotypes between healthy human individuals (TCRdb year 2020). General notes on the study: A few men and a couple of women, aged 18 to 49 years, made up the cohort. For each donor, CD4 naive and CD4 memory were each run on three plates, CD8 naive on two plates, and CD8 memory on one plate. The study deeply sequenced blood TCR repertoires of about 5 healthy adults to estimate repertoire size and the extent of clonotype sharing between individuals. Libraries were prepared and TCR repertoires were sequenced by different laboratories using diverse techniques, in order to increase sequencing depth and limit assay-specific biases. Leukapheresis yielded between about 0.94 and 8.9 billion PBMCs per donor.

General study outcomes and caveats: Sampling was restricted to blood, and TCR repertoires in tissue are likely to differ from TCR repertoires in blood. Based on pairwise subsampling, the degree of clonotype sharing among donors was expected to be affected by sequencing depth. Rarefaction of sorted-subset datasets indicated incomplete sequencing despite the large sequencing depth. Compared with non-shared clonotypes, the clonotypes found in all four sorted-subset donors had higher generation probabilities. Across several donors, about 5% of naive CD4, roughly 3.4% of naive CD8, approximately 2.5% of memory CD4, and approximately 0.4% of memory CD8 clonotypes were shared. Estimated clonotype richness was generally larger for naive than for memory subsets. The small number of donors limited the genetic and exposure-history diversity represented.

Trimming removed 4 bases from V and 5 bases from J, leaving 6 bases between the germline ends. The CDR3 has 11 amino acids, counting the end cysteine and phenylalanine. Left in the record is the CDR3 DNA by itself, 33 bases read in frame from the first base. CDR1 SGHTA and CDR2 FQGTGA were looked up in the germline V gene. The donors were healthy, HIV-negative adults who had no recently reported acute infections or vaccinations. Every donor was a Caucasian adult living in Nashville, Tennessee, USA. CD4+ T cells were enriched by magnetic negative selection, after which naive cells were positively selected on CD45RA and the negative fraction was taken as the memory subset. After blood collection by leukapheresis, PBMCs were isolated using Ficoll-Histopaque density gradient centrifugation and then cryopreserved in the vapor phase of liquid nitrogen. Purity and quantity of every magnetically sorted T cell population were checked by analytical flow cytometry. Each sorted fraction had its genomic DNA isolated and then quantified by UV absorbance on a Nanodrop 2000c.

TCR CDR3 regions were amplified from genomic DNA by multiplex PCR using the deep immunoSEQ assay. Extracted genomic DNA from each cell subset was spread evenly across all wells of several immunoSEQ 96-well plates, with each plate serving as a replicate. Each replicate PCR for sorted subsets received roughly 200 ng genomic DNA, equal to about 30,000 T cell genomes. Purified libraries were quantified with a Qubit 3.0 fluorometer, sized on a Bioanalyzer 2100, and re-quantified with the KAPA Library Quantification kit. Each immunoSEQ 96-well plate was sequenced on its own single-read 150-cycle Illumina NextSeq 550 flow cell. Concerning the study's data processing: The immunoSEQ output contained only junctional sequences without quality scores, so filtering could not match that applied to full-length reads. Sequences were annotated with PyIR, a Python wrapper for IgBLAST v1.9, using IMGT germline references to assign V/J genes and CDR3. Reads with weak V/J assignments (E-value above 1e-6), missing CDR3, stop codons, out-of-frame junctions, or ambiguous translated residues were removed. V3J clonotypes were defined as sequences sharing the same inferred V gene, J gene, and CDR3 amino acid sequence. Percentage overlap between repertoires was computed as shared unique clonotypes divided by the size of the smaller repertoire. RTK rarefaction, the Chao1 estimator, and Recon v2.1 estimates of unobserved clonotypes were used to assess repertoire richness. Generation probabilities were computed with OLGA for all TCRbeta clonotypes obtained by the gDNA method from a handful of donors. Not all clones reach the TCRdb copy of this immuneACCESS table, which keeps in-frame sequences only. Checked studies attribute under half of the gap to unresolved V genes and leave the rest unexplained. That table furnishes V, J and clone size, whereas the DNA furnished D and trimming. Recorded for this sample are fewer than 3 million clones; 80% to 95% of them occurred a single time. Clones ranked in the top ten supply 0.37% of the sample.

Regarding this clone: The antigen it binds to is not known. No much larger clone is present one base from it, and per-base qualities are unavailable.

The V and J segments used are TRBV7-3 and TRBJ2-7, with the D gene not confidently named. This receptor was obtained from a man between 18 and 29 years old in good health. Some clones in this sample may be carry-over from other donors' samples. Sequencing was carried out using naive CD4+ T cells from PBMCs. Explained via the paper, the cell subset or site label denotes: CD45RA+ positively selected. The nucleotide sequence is TGTGCCAGCAGCTCCTTGGACGAGCAGTACTTC. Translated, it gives CASSSLDEQYF.